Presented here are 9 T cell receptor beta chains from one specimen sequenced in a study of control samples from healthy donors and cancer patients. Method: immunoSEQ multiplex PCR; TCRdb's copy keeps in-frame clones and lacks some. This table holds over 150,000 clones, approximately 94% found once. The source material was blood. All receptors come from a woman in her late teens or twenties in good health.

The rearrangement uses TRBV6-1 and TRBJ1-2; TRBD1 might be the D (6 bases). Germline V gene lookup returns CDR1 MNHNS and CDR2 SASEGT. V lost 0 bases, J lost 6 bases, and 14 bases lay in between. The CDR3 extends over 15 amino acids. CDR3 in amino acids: CASSEATGYYNGYTF. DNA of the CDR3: TGTGCCAGCAGTGAAGCTACAGGGTACTATAATGGCTACACCTTC.

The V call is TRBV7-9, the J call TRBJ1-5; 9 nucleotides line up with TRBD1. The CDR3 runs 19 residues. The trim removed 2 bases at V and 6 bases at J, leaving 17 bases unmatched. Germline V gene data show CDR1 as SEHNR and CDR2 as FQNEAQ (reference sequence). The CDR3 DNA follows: TGTGCCAGCAGCTTATATCTGGGACAGGGACACAGGGTAGCTCAGCCCCAGCATTTT. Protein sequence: CASSLYLGQGHRVAQPQHF.

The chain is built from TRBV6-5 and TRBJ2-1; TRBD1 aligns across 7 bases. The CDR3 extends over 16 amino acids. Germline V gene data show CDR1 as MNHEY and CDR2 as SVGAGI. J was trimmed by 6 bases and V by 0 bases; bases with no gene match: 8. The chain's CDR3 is CASSYSGDSRANEQFF. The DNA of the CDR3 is TGTGCCAGCAGTTACTCGGGGGACAGTAGGGCCAATGAGCAGTTCTTC.

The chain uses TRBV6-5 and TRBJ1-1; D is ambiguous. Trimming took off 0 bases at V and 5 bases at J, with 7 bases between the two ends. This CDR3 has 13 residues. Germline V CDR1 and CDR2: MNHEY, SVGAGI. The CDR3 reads CASSYSWVTEAFF. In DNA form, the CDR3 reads TGTGCCAGCAGTTACTCTTGGGTGACTGAAGCTTTCTTT.

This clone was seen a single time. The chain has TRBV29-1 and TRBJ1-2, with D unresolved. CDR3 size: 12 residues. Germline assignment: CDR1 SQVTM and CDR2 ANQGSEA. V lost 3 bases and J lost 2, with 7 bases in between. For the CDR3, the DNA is TGCAGCGTTGAGGGCCGAAACTATGGCTACACCTTC. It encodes CSVEGRNYGYTF.

In DNA, the CDR3 is TGCAGCGTTGGAGCGGGGCCCTCCTACGAGCAGTACTTC. It encodes CSVGAGPSYEQYF. The chain couples TRBV29-1 to TRBJ2-7; 7 nucleotides line up with TRBD2. The CDR3 runs to 13 residues. Germline CDR1 reads SQVTM; CDR2 reads ANQGSEA. Trimming removed 4 bases from V and 0 bases from J; junction bases left unmatched: 3.

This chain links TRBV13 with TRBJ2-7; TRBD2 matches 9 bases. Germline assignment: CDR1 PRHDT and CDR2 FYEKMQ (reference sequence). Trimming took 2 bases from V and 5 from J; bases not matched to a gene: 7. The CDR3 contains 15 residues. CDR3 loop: CASSLPTSGRHEQYF. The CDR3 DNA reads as TGTGCCAGCAGCTTACCGACTAGCGGACGCCACGAGCAGTACTTC.

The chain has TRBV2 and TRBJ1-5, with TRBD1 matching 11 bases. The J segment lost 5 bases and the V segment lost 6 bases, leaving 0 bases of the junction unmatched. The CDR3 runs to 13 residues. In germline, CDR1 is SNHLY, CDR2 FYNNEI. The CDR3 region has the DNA TGTGCCAGCAGGGGACAGGGGGATCAGCCCCAGCATTTT. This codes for CASRGQGDQPQHF.

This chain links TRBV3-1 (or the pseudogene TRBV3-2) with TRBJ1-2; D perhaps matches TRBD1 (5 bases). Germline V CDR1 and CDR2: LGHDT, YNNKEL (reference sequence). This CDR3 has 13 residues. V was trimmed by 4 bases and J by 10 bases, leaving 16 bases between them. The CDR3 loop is CASSRDGLRDYTF. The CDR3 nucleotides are TGTGCCAGCAGCCGGGACGGACTCCGGGACTACACCTTC.